This T cell receptor beta chain derives from a study of blood T cell repertoires in COVID-19. Study-wide context: Sources were T cells, B-cell-depleted T cells, or PBMCs; the material itself was cDNA or gDNA.

This clone was counted a few times. CDR3 size: 16 residues. Per germline, CDR1 MGHRA and CDR2 YSYEKL. The ends were cut back, 4 bases at V and 7 bases at J, with 20 bases in the middle. Per the authors' pipeline: Amplified reference gene primers provided the basis for estimating nucleated cell counts. The assay was immunoSEQ multiplex PCR, and TCRdb's table has in-frame clones only and misses some. The V and J calls and the clone size are those of that table, but D and trimming were determined from the DNA. The sample includes around 220,000 clones, around 84% of them seen just once. What was sequenced was peripheral blood. This clonotype was obtained from a young man with active or convalescent COVID-19. The V gene is TRBV4-1, the J gene TRBJ2-1, with D perhaps TRBD1 (6 bases). The CDR3 loop reads CASSPSRGGPVNEQFF. The CDR3 nucleotides are TGCGCCAGCAGCCCGAGCAGGGGTGGGCCGGTAAATGAGCAGTTCTTC.